This TCR beta chain was recorded in a study of blood T cell repertoires in COVID-19. The overall study: COVID-19 samples from acute and convalescent phases originated in the United States, Italy and Spain. T cells, B-cell-depleted T cells, or PBMCs supplied cDNA or gDNA.

The CDR3 spans 12 residues. CDR1 and CDR2 (germline): SGHAT, FQNNGV. V gave up 2 bases and J gave up 10 bases, with 6 bases separating them. Sequencing was performed with immunoSEQ multiplex PCR; in TCRdb, only in-frame clones are kept and a portion is missing. The sample shows about 100,000 clones, about 87% of them seen only once. The sample comprised peripheral blood. The receptor's source is a woman aged 25 to 39 with acute or convalescent COVID-19. The chain joins TRBV11-2 to TRBJ1-6, with D unresolved. The CDR3 sequence is CASSLSRSPLHF. The CDR3 DNA reads as TGTGCCAGCAGCTTATCCCGGTCACCCCTCCACTTT.